This is a list of T cell receptor beta chains from one sample in a study of CD8+CD57+ T cells in acquired aplastic anemia. TCRdb reprocessed the reads with MiXCR, giving one entry per CDR3 protein. Of around 19,000 distinct CDR3 sequences in the sample, under 40% were seen once. The sequencing input was CD8+CD57+ T cells sorted from PBMCs. Source of these receptors: a human donor with aplastic anemia. CDR3s include the opening cysteine and the closing phenylalanine or tryptophan. D genes are given only for firm matches. Size is stated for part of the rows, as once, few or many counts, or as a class when the clone is expanded.

CDR3aa: CGSSVDYRDTQYF
CDR3nt: TGTGGCAGCAGCGTAGATTACCGTGATACGCAGTATTTT
d_gene: .
v_gene: TRBV9
abundance: .
j_gene: TRBJ2-3

CDR3aa: CASSEAFF
CDR3nt: TGTGCCAGCAGTGAAGCTTTCTTT
d_gene: .
v_gene: TRBV2
abundance: .
j_gene: TRBJ1-1

CDR3aa: CAISPGDSGANVLTF
CDR3nt: TGTGCCATCAGCCCGGGTGACTCTGGGGCCAACGTCCTGACTTTC
d_gene: .
v_gene: TRBV10-3
abundance: few
j_gene: TRBJ2-6

CDR3aa: CASSEGAEETQYF
CDR3nt: TGTGCCAGCAGTGAAGGGGCCGAAGAGACCCAGTACTTC
d_gene: .
v_gene: TRBV25-1
abundance: few
j_gene: TRBJ2-5

CDR3aa: CASSSGLEGETQYF
CDR3nt: TGTGCCAGCAGTTCGGGACTAGAGGGAGAGACCCAGTACTTC
d_gene: TRBD2
v_gene: TRBV6-5
abundance: few
j_gene: TRBJ2-5

CDR3aa: CASSQLRTDTQYF
CDR3nt: TGTGCCAGCAGCCAACTACGCACGGATACGCAGTATTTT
d_gene: .
v_gene: TRBV3-1
abundance: .
j_gene: TRBJ2-3

CDR3aa: CASSQGFGAGAEQYF
CDR3nt: TGCGCCAGCAGCCAAGGGTTCGGGGCAGGAGCCGAGCAGTACTTC
d_gene: .
v_gene: TRBV4-1
abundance: .
j_gene: TRBJ2-7

CDR3aa: CASTKGTGGEANYGYSF
CDR3nt: TGTGCCAGCACCAAAGGGACAGGCGGTGAAGCTAACTATGGCTACTCCTTC
d_gene: TRBD1
v_gene: TRBV6-5
abundance: .
j_gene: TRBJ1-2

CDR3aa: CASSPRDTGVLNYGYTF
CDR3nt: TGTGCCAGCAGCCCCAGGGACACTGGGGTACTTAACTATGGCTACACCTTC
d_gene: .
v_gene: TRBV9
abundance: .
j_gene: TRBJ1-2

CDR3aa: CSVGGPSSYEQYF
CDR3nt: TGCAGCGTTGGCGGGCCGAGCTCCTACGAGCAGTACTTC
d_gene: .
v_gene: TRBV29-1
abundance: few
j_gene: TRBJ2-7

CDR3aa: CATRGQGGVTEAFF
CDR3nt: TGTGCCACCAGAGGACAGGGCGGTGTCACTGAAGCTTTCTTT
d_gene: TRBD1
v_gene: TRBV24-1
abundance: few
j_gene: TRBJ1-1

CDR3aa: CASTEGGGNQPQHF
CDR3nt: TGTGCCAGCACCGAAGGGGGGGGCAATCAGCCCCAGCATTTT
d_gene: .
v_gene: TRBV2
abundance: .
j_gene: TRBJ1-5

CDR3aa: CASSPPANSGSTDTQCF
CDR3nt: TGTGCCAGCAGCCCTCCAGCTAACAGCGGGAGCACAGATACGCAGTGTTTT
d_gene: TRBD2
v_gene: TRBV7-2
abundance: .
j_gene: TRBJ2-3

CDR3aa: CASSPITRTSGYNEQFF
CDR3nt: TGTGCCAGTAGTCCAATCACTCGGACTAGCGGATACAATGAGCAGTTCTTC
d_gene: TRBD2
v_gene: TRBV19
abundance: .
j_gene: TRBJ2-1

CDR3aa: CASSIGQGGTDTQYF
CDR3nt: TGTGCTAGCAGCATAGGACAGGGAGGCACAGATACGCAGTATTTT
d_gene: TRBD1
v_gene: TRBV7-7
abundance: few
j_gene: TRBJ2-3

CDR3aa: CAINGQVSYEQYF
CDR3nt: TGTGCCATCAATGGACAGGTCTCCTACGAGCAGTACTTC
d_gene: TRBD1
v_gene: TRBV10-3
abundance: large
j_gene: TRBJ2-7

CDR3aa: CASRMESSYNSPLHF
CDR3nt: TGCGCCAGCCGGATGGAAAGCTCCTATAATTCACCCCTCCACTTT
d_gene: .
v_gene: TRBV10-2
abundance: few
j_gene: TRBJ1-6

CDR3aa: CASSQGLIGFPQHF
CDR3nt: TGTGCCAGCAGCCAAGGTCTGATCGGATTCCCCCAGCATTTT
d_gene: .
v_gene: TRBV3-1
abundance: many
j_gene: TRBJ1-5

CDR3aa: CASSSSGNTDTQYF
CDR3nt: TGCGCCAGCAGCTCTAGCGGTAACACAGATACGCAGTATTTT
d_gene: TRBD2
v_gene: TRBV5-1
abundance: .
j_gene: TRBJ2-3

CDR3aa: CSATVSGTTYEQYF
CDR3nt: TGCAGTGCAACGGTTAGCGGGACTACCTACGAGCAGTACTTC
d_gene: TRBD2
v_gene: TRBV20-1
abundance: .
j_gene: TRBJ2-7

CDR3aa: CASSSTTGDEQYF
CDR3nt: TGTGCCAGCAGCTCGACGACAGGGGACGAGCAGTACTTC
d_gene: TRBD1
v_gene: TRBV7-9
abundance: .
j_gene: TRBJ2-7

CDR3aa: CASSRDSVETQYF
CDR3nt: TGCGCCAGCAGCCGGGACAGTGTTGAGACCCAGTACTTC
d_gene: TRBD1
v_gene: TRBV5-1
abundance: .
j_gene: TRBJ2-5

CDR3aa: CASSWEKTENIQYF
CDR3nt: TGTGCCAGCAGCTGGGAAAAGACAGAAAACATTCAGTACTTC
d_gene: .
v_gene: TRBV5-5
abundance: .
j_gene: TRBJ2-4

CDR3aa: CASSTLQQETQYF
CDR3nt: TGTGCCAGCAGTACCCTACAGCAAGAGACCCAGTACTTC
d_gene: .
v_gene: TRBV2
abundance: few
j_gene: TRBJ2-5

CDR3aa: CASSLNRGANEKLFF
CDR3nt: TGTGCCAGCAGCCTAAACAGGGGTGCTAATGAAAAACTGTTTTTT
d_gene: TRBD1
v_gene: TRBV4-2
abundance: .
j_gene: TRBJ1-4

CDR3aa: CAISEDWNTEAFF
CDR3nt: TGTGCCATCAGCGAGGACTGGAACACTGAAGCTTTCTTT
d_gene: .
v_gene: TRBV10-3
abundance: .
j_gene: TRBJ1-1

CDR3aa: CSARGGTNTGELFF
CDR3nt: TGCAGTGCTAGAGGGGGAACAAACACCGGGGAGCTGTTTTTT
d_gene: .
v_gene: TRBV20-1
abundance: once
j_gene: TRBJ2-2

CDR3aa: CAIGESRWGQPQHF
CDR3nt: TGTGCCATCGGTGAGTCCCGATGGGGTCAGCCCCAGCATTTT
d_gene: .
v_gene: TRBV10-3
abundance: .
j_gene: TRBJ1-5

CDR3aa: CASATLGTEAFF
CDR3nt: TGTGCCAGCGCTACCCTGGGAACTGAAGCTTTCTTT
d_gene: .
v_gene: TRBV7-3
abundance: .
j_gene: TRBJ1-1